This T cell receptor (beta chain) was sequenced for a study of blood T cells in healthy people across ages (dated by TCRdb to between 2015 and 2017). With respect to the entire study: Template switching captured roughly one uniquely barcoded TCR beta cDNA molecule per two T cells in model experiments. Age-related changes in TCR beta repertoire diversity were measured in the study by deep sequencing normalized with unique cDNA molecular identifiers. Donors were grouped into four age groups: young (average 16 years), middle-aged (roughly 37), aged (around 60) and long-lived (less than 85). To avoid experimental bias, donors of different ages were distributed randomly across sequencing lanes. Using the same blood draw, the study looked at two additional independent replicas of 1 million unique cDNA reads for two donors, one aged 18 to 30 and the other aged 80 or older.

The donors were 40 or so Caucasian individuals from Russia, aged roughly 6 to 100 years, who were systemically healthy. About 9.8 milliliters of peripheral blood were drawn from each donor into EDTA-treated Vacutainer tubes. Ficoll-Paque density-gradient centrifugation was used to isolate PBMCs, with at least 6 million obtained per sample. Total RNA was extracted from PBMCs with Trizol reagent, with at least 5.5 micrograms obtained per sample. Naive CD45RAhigh/CD27high T cell percentages were measured by flow cytometry on a PBMC aliquot from every donor. Libraries came from 5' RACE. Sequencing instrument: Illumina HiSeq 2500. A second PCR of about 6 to 11 cycles was run with a J-beta primer mix and a sample-barcoded 5' primer. A unique molecular identifier was introduced onto each TCR beta cDNA molecule by a template-switch 5' adaptor carrying 12 random nucleotides. Each sample yielded at least 3 million CDR3-containing paired-end reads. The Mint cDNA synthesis kit, primed by a TRBC-specific oligonucleotide, was used to synthesize first-strand cDNA from all RNA. Following uracil-DNA glycosylase treatment, all cDNA underwent a first 18-cycle PCR with the universal primers M1SS and BC2_uni_R. Turning to the authors' computational methods: For normalization, 1 million high-quality reads, each with a distinct molecular identifier, were randomly selected from each sample. Reads sharing molecular identifiers were discarded rather than binned into consensus sequences. CDR3 identification, clonotype clustering and error correction used MiTCR with a Q25 quality threshold and the strictest error-elimination algorithm. A nonparametric unseen species model using Euler transformation provided a lower-bound estimate of total TCR beta diversity. TCRdb reanalyzed the raw reads on its own, using fastp at Q25 for trimming and MiXCR for clone calling, and kept in-frame beta chains. Rows with one shared CDR3 protein collapse into an entry with the most common genes and DNA. In this record, the V and J calls reflect TCRdb's handling and not the investigators' own analysis. A total of 950,000 to 1,200,000 distinct CDR3 sequences appear in this sample, 35% to 45% of them only once. The ten largest clones represent around 12% of the sample.

Concerning this clonotype itself: Its antigen is not yet known. The sample holds no much larger clone one base away, and base qualities are not on file.

The paper as a whole reports these results and caveats: As age increased, observed TCR beta diversity per million T cells dropped in a roughly linear way, and a significant reduction was already evident by age around 41. Estimates of total diversity from one million sequenced T cells were regarded as lower bounds and underestimates. Conclusive comparison of naive and antigen-experienced compartments was prevented by the profiling of bulk unsorted PBMCs. Because donor CMV infection status was unknown, age-related changes in expanded clonotypes were potentially confounded. Compared with the aged group, the long-lived group had more naive CD4+ T cells, fewer expanded clones and increased TCR diversity, a pattern suggesting age selection. A strong correlation was found between observed TCR beta diversity and the percentage of naive T cells measured by flow cytometry.

Sequenced material: blood. This clonotype was sampled from a man younger than 35 in good health.

This receptor has the CDR3 CASSPGAQSEKLFF. The DNA sequence is as follows: TGTGCCAGCAGCCCGGGGGCGCAAAGTGAAAAACTGTTTTTT. This chain joins TRBV7-2 to TRBJ1-4, and perhaps TRBD1 as D gene, on 6 matching bases. Its CDR3 holds 14 amino acids, cysteine through phenylalanine. The entry retains the CDR3 DNA only, 42 bases that are in frame from base 1. V was cut back by 5 bases and J by 7 bases, leaving a gap of 14 bases between them. Via the germline V gene, CDR1 is SGHTA and CDR2 FQGNSA.